These 21 T cell receptor beta chains share one sample of origin, sequenced in a study of sequential checkpoint blockade in melanoma. Treatment reported: randomized to nivolumab then ipilimumab (arm A) or the reverse (arm B). The method was immunoSEQ multiplex PCR; TCRdb's version includes in-frame clones alone and lacks a portion of them. The table records some 26,000 clones, roughly four fifths of them present only once. Here the sequenced sample was CD8+ T cells sorted from blood (inferred from file names), taken from a patient given nivolumab and ipilimumab in sequence. The receptors derive from a human donor with melanoma.

J is TRBJ1-1 and V is TRBV30; TRBD1 aligns across 7 bases. After removal of 5 bases from V and 1 base from J, the junction contained 7 bases not matched to a gene. CDR1 is GTSNPN and CDR2 is SVGIG in the germline V gene (reference sequence). This CDR3 region has 14 residues. DNA of the CDR3: TGTGCCTGGCATTTCCGGACAGGGAACACTGAAGCTTTCTTT. As protein: CAWHFRTGNTEAFF.

The chain uses TRBV7-9 and TRBJ2-6; possible D gene TRBD1, 5 bases. Trimming took off 5 bases at V and 2 bases at J, with 22 bases between the two ends. CDR3 size: 19 residues. Germline CDR1 is SEHNR and CDR2 is FQNEAQ (reference sequence). The CDR3 here is CASSLSLQVPNTGANVLTF. CDR3 nucleotide sequence: TGTGCCAGCAGCCTTAGCTTACAGGTCCCAAACACTGGGGCCAACGTCCTGACTTTC.

Only a few counts were recorded for this clone. The V gene is TRBV19, the J gene TRBJ1-5; no clear D gene. CDR1 and CDR2 from the germline V gene are LNHDA and SQIVND (reference sequence). V was clipped by 5 bases and J by 4 bases, with 15 bases between them. There are 15 residues in the CDR3. Written as DNA, the CDR3 is TGTGCCAGTAGTCTGCCCGGAGCCTTGAATCAGCCCCAGCATTTT. This gives the protein CASSLPGALNQPQHF.

The V gene is TRBV6-5, the J gene TRBJ1-2, with D possibly matching TRBD1 (5 bases). V dropped 4 bases and J dropped 7 bases, with 19 bases sitting between them. This CDR3 has 15 amino acids. Germline V gene sequence: CDR1 MNHEY, CDR2 SVGAGI. In nucleotides, the CDR3 is TGTGCCAGCAGTTGGGGCAGCCAGGGTAGGGGTGGCTACACCTTC. It encodes CASSWGSQGRGGYTF.

The chain has TRBV9 and TRBJ2-7; 7 nucleotides match TRBD1. The CDR3 consists of 14 residues. After removal of 2 bases from V and 7 bases from J, the junction contained 9 bases not matched to a gene. Looked up from germline, CDR1 is SGDLS and CDR2 is YYNGEE. CDR3 sequence: CASSVTGDIWEQYF. As DNA, the CDR3 is TGTGCCAGCAGCGTTACAGGGGACATATGGGAGCAGTACTTC.

The V gene is TRBV19, the J gene TRBJ1-2; D is perhaps TRBD1 (5 bases). V gave up 4 bases and J gave up 6 bases, with 12 bases separating them. This CDR3 spans 13 amino acids. The germline V gene encodes CDR1 LNHDA and CDR2 SQIVND (reference sequence). Written as DNA, the CDR3 is TGTGCCAGTAGTACAAGGGGACTTGATGGCTACACCTTC. As protein: CASSTRGLDGYTF.

This clone was seen a single time. V gene TRBV27 combines with J gene TRBJ1-1, with D possibly being TRBD1 (5 bases). The CDR3 sequence is 13 residues long. Looked up from germline, CDR1 is MNHEY and CDR2 is SMNVEV (reference sequence). Trimming took off 5 bases at V and 0 bases at J, with 7 bases between the two ends. The CDR3 region is CASSTGVNTEAFF. Here the CDR3 DNA reads TGTGCCAGCAGTACAGGTGTGAACACTGAAGCTTTCTTT.

The chain links TRBV4-1 to TRBJ1-1; perhaps TRBD1 as D (6 bases). V was clipped by 7 bases and J by 4 bases, with 10 bases between them. Germline V gene data show CDR1 as MGHRA and CDR2 as YSYEKL. The CDR3 is 12 amino acids. As DNA, the CDR3 is TGCGCCAGCACCGGGGGGGCCACTGAAGCTTTCTTT. Translating it yields CASTGGATEAFF.

This clone was counted a single time. The chain employs TRBV29-1 and TRBJ1-4; D might be TRBD1 (5 bases). Germline V gene lookup returns CDR1 SQVTM and CDR2 ANQGSEA. The CDR3 length is 13 residues. V lost 5 bases to trimming and J lost 4 bases, with 11 bases between them. This CDR3 reads CSVYLGGNEKLFF. Written as DNA, the CDR3 is TGCAGCGTTTACTTGGGGGGTAATGAAAAACTGTTTTTT.

The chain couples TRBV7-6 to TRBJ2-1; TRBD2 agrees at 14 bases. The V and J ends lost 2 bases and 3 bases, in that order; junction bases with no gene match: 3. The CDR3 spans 17 residues. CDR1 and CDR2 (germline): SGHVS, FNYEAQ. This CDR3 is CASSLWTSGGIYNEQFF. The CDR3 DNA reads as TGTGCCAGCAGCTTATGGACTAGCGGGGGGATCTACAATGAGCAGTTCTTC.

The rearrangement uses TRBV5-8 and TRBJ2-6; D is undetermined. This CDR3 contains 14 residues. Germline V gene sequence: CDR1 SGHTS, CDR2 YDEGEE. V was shortened by 5 bases and J by 4 bases, with 10 bases between the two germline ends. CDR3 nucleotides: TGTGCCAGCAGTTTTGGAGCGGGGGCCAACGTCCTGACTTTC. This sequence encodes CASSFGAGANVLTF.

V usage is TRBV5-4 and J usage is TRBJ2-7; tentatively, D is TRBD2 (6 bases). The CDR3 contains 16 residues. Germline lookup yields CDR1 SGHNT and CDR2 YYREEE (reference sequence). Trimming cost V 1 base and J 0 bases, with 14 bases left between them. The CDR3 DNA reads as TGTGCCAGCAGCTTGATTCCGGGGGAGAGCTCCTACGAGCAGTACTTC. Protein product: CASSLIPGESSYEQYF. Combining the CDR3 with reference TRBV5-4 and TRBJ2-7 gives the whole variable domain ETGVTQSPTHLIKTRGQQVTLRCSSQSGHNTVSWYQQALGQGPQFIFQYYREEENGRGNFPPRFSGLQFPNYSSELNVNALELDDSALYLCASSLIPGESSYEQYFGPGTRLTVT.

The rearrangement uses TRBV7-9 and TRBJ2-5, with D maybe TRBD2 (7 bases). This CDR3 is 13 amino acids long. V was clipped by 5 bases and J by 4 bases, with 11 bases between them. Looked up from germline, CDR1 is SEHNR and CDR2 is FQNEAQ (reference sequence). The CDR3 is CASSRRGGETQYF. CDR3 DNA sequence: TGTGCCAGCAGCCGAAGGGGGGGAGAGACCCAGTACTTC.

The chain combines TRBV5-1 with TRBJ2-3, with a possible D match to TRBD2 (6 bases). The CDR3 consists of 16 residues. Trimming shortened V by 2 bases and J by 0 bases, and 13 bases separated the two germline ends. Germline CDR1 SGHRS, CDR2 YFSETQ. The chain's CDR3 is CASSFGGVGSTDTQYF. The DNA of the CDR3 is TGCGCCAGCAGCTTCGGAGGGGTGGGAAGCACAGATACGCAGTATTTT. Together with reference TRBV5-1 and TRBJ2-3, the CDR3 gives the full variable domain: KAGVTQTPRYLIKTRGQQVTLSCSPISGHRSVSWYQQTPGQGLQFLFEYFSETQRNKGNFPGRFSGRQFSNSRSEMNVSTLELGDSALYLCASSFGGVGSTDTQYFGPGTRLTVL.

The chain carries TRBV2 and TRBJ2-3; 8 positions agree with TRBD1. V was clipped by 1 base and J by 3 bases; unmatched bases: 0. The CDR3 loop spans 14 amino acids. CDR1 is SNHLY, CDR2 FYNNEI, per germline. The CDR3 DNA is TGTGCCAGCAGTGAAGGGACAGGGACAGATACGCAGTATTTT. This translates into CASSEGTGTDTQYF.

This chain connects TRBV13 to TRBJ2-7; 7 bases agree with TRBD2. The germline gives CDR1 PRHDT, CDR2 FYEKMQ (reference sequence). The CDR3 runs 14 residues. The ends lost 3 bases at V and 5 bases at J; junction bases unmatched: 7. CDR3 sequence reads: CASSFSLAVDEQYF. The CDR3 coding sequence is TGTGCCAGCAGCTTTTCGCTAGCGGTAGACGAGCAGTACTTC.

This clone was counted a few times. This chain links TRBV14 with TRBJ1-2; 10 bases map to TRBD1. This CDR3 has 14 residues. V dropped 4 bases and J dropped 7; count of bases not matched to a gene: 6. Per germline, CDR1 SGHDN and CDR2 FVKESK. CDR3 loop: CASSRRQGAGGYTF. As DNA, the CDR3 is TGTGCCAGCAGCCGTCGACAGGGGGCGGGTGGCTACACCTTC.

The genes are TRBV29-1 and TRBJ2-1, with D possibly matching TRBD1 (5 bases). Trimming pared 5 bases from V and 7 bases from J, leaving 9 bases between. The CDR3 has 11 amino acids. CDR1 and CDR2 (germline): SQVTM, ANQGSEA. The CDR3 DNA sequence: TGCAGCGTTTTCAGGGATAATGAGCAGTTCTTC. Its translation is CSVFRDNEQFF.

V gene TRBV29-1 combines with J gene TRBJ2-3, with D possibly being TRBD1 (5 bases). Germline V CDR1 and CDR2: SQVTM, ANQGSEA. The V end was cut by 7 bases, the J end by 2 bases, with 19 bases between. The CDR3 sequence is 15 residues long. The CDR3: CSAVPSREDTDTQYF. CDR3 in DNA: TGCAGCGCTGTCCCTTCCAGGGAAGACACAGATACGCAGTATTTT.

This sequence joins TRBV5-6 and TRBJ1-4; D is unresolved. The germline V and J ends were trimmed by 0 bases and 7 bases, with 10 bases remaining between them. CDR1 and CDR2 from the germline V gene are SGHDT and YYEEEE. This CDR3 spans 14 amino acids. The CDR3: CASSLAGFGEKLFF. In DNA form, the CDR3 reads TGTGCCAGCAGCTTGGCCGGGTTCGGTGAAAAACTGTTTTTT.

This clone was observed a few times. This sequence joins TRBV7-8 and TRBJ2-2; TRBD2 matches 7 bases. Germline trimming cut 5 bases from V and 5 bases from J; bases unmatched to any gene: 14. Germline lookup yields CDR1 SGHVS and CDR2 FQNEAQ. The CDR3 length is 17 residues. This CDR3 is CASSPESGELLTGELFF. CDR3 coding DNA: TGTGCCAGCAGCCCCGAAAGCGGGGAGCTCCTTACCGGGGAGCTGTTTTTT. The full variable domain, rest sourced from reference TRBV7-8 and TRBJ2-2, is GAGVSQSPRYKVAKRGQDVALRCDPISGHVSLFWYQQALGQGPEFLTYFQNEAQLDKSGLPSDRFFAERPEGSVSTLKIQRTQQEDSAVYLCASSPESGELLTGELFFGEGSRLTVL.